The TCR beta chain described here comes from a study of blood T cell repertoires in COVID-19. The CDR3 is 11 amino acids. V shed 7 bases, J shed 8 bases, and the junction held 7 bases outside the gene matches. Per the germline V gene, CDR1 is SQVTM and CDR2 is ANQGSEA. Assay: immunoSEQ multiplex PCR; the TCRdb copy retains only in-frame clones and omits some. The sample has fewer than 350,000 clones, roughly 85% seen once. Sequencing input: PBMCs or T cells enriched from blood (not recorded which). This chain connects TRBV29-1 to TRBJ1-2; 7 bases fit TRBD1. The TCR sequence derives from a woman in her fifties or sixties who had recovered from COVID-19. CDR3 in amino acids: CSGGTARGYTF. Here the CDR3 DNA reads TGCAGCGGGGGGACAGCACGGGGCTACACCTTC.